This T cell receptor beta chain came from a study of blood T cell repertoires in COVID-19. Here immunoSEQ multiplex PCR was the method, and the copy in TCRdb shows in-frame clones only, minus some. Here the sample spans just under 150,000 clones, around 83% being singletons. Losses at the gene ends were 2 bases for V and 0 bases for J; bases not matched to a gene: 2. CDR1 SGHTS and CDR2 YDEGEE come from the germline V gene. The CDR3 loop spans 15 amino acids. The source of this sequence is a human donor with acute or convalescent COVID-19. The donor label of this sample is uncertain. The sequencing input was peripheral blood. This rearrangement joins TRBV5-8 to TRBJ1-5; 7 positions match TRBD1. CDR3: CASSLEGASNQPQHF. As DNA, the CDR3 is TGTGCCAGCAGCTTAGAGGGGGCTAGCAATCAGCCCCAGCATTTT.